The 27 T cell receptor beta chains in this list originate from one sample, sequenced in a study of early T cells in non-severe SARS-CoV-2 infection. Using its own MiXCR run on the 5' RACE reads, TCRdb lists one record per CDR3 protein. The table shows some 60,000 distinct CDR3 sequences, with roughly 10% occurring only once. Sequenced sample: whole blood. Receptor source: an adult who was a healthcare worker with PCR-confirmed SARS-CoV-2 infection or an uninfected control (not recorded which).

The gene calls are TRBV7-2 and TRBJ1-5; D gene uncertain. V lost 5 bases and J lost 9, with 11 bases in between. Germline lookup yields CDR1 SGHTA and CDR2 FQGNSA. The CDR3 is 12 residues long. DNA for the CDR3: TGTGCCAGCAGCGGGGTGTCTGGGCCCCAGCATTTT. The encoded protein is CASSGVSGPQHF.

Ten or more counts support this clonotype. The gene calls are TRBV6-5 and TRBJ1-6; D not certain. V was pared by 2 bases and J by 9 bases, with 11 bases between. Germline CDR1 MNHEY, CDR2 SVGAGI. This CDR3 comprises 14 residues. CDR3 protein: CASSYEGEVSPLHF. CDR3 DNA sequence: TGTGCCAGCAGTTACGAGGGAGAAGTTTCACCCCTCCACTTT.

This clonotype was detected many times. The V call is TRBV20-1, the J call TRBJ1-2; no reliable D call. Germline values: CDR1 DFQATT, CDR2 SNEGSKA (reference sequence). The CDR3 extends over 12 amino acids. CDR3 amino acids: CSIFNPSLGYTF. CDR3 nucleotide sequence: TGCTCCATTTTCAACCCCAGTCTCGGCTACACCTTC.

This clonotype was observed at least ten times. The chain uses TRBV10-1 and TRBJ2-2; TRBD2 matches at 9 bases. Germline CDR1 reads WNHNN; CDR2 reads SYGVQD (reference sequence). The length of the CDR3 is 15 residues. V shed 1 base and J 3 bases; nucleotides not matched to a gene: 0. The chain's CDR3 is CASSEWTSDTGELFF. In DNA form, the CDR3 reads TGCGCCAGCAGTGAGTGGACTAGCGACACCGGGGAGCTGTTTTTT.

This clonotype has only a few counts. V is TRBV21-1 and J is TRBJ2-7; TRBD1 is the table's D call and was not checked against the DNA. TRBV21-1 is a known pseudogene. This CDR3 has 21 residues. As DNA, the CDR3 is TGTGCCAGCAGCAAATTAACGGACAGGGGGCTTCCACTTTCCCCCCGCTACGAGCAGTACTTC. Protein sequence: CASSKLTDRGLPLSPRYEQYF.

This clonotype was picked up many times. The gene calls are TRBV6-1 and TRBJ2-1, with a weak D call TRBD2 (6 bases). Germline assignment: CDR1 MNHNS and CDR2 SASEGT. Trimming removed 2 bases from V and 2 bases from J, with 10 bases in between. The CDR3 spans 15 residues. The DNA of the CDR3 is TGTGCCAGCAGTGAACGGGAGAGGCCCTACAATGAGCAGTTCTTC. As protein: CASSERERPYNEQFF.

This clonotype has a count of ten or more. This chain links TRBV10-3 with TRBJ2-3, with unresolved D. The germline V gene has CDR1 ENHRY and CDR2 SYGVKD. This CDR3 is 13 amino acids long. Trimming removed 7 bases from V and 1 base from J, with 9 bases in between. The CDR3 nucleotides read TGTGCCATCAACAGAGACGGCACAGATACGCAGTATTTT. Translation gives CAINRDGTDTQYF.

At least ten counts were recorded for this clonotype. A junction end diverges from the germline sequence, so it may reflect a read error. The chain combines TRBV7-9 with TRBJ2-1; no firm D call. The CDR3 is 10 residues long. Germline CDR1 is SEHNR and CDR2 is FQNEAQ (reference sequence). CDR3 in DNA: TGTGCCAGCAGCTACGATGAGCAGTTCTTC. This translates into CASSYDEQFF.

The V call is TRBV11-2, the J call TRBJ2-5, with a weak D call TRBD1 (5 bases). Germline assignment: CDR1 SGHAT and CDR2 FQNNGV. The CDR3 totals 14 residues. The V and J ends lost 0 bases and 5 bases respectively, with 10 bases between them. The CDR3 loop is CASSLDRVSETQYF. CDR3 bases: TGTGCCAGCAGCTTAGACAGGGTGAGCGAGACCCAGTACTTC.

This clonotype came up many times. The chain couples TRBV9 to TRBJ2-1, with 14 bases aligning to TRBD2. The ends lost 4 bases at V and 9 bases at J; junction bases unmatched: 9. Germline CDR1 SGDLS, CDR2 YYNGEE. The CDR3 is 16 amino acids. The CDR3 loop reads CASSPSGTSGRGEQFF. Written as DNA, the CDR3 is TGTGCCAGCAGCCCTTCCGGGACTAGCGGGAGAGGTGAGCAGTTCTTC. Together with reference TRBV9 and TRBJ2-1, the CDR3 gives the full variable domain: DSGVTQTPKHLITATGQRVTLRCSPRSGDLSVYWYQQSLDQGLQFLIQYYNGEERAKGNILERFSAQQFPDLHSELNLSSLELGDSALYFCASSPSGTSGRGEQFFGPGTRLTVL.

In this sample, this clonotype turned up many times. The chain is built from TRBV20-1 and TRBJ1-1; unclear D gene. The CDR3 is 13 residues long. Trimming took 3 bases from V and 1 from J, leaving 9 bases between them. The germline V gene has CDR1 DFQATT and CDR2 SNEGSKA (reference sequence). The CDR3 reads CSARIGRNTEAFF. The CDR3 region has the DNA TGCAGTGCTAGGATCGGGAGGAACACTGAAGCTTTCTTT.

The chain joins TRBV20-1 to TRBJ2-7, with D possibly TRBD2 on 6 matching bases. Trimming removed 6 bases from V and 2 bases from J, with 14 bases in between. The CDR3 length is 13 residues. The V gene's germline CDR1 is DFQATT and CDR2 SNEGSKA (reference sequence). The CDR3: CSAPREMTYEQYF. DNA for the CDR3: TGCAGTGCCCCTCGGGAGATGACCTACGAGCAGTACTTC.

This chain joins TRBV12-3 or TRBV12-4 and TRBJ2-4, with unresolved D. The CDR3 runs 13 residues. The germline V and J ends were trimmed by 0 bases and 9 bases, with 9 bases remaining between them. CDR3 loop: CASSLASRSIQYF. In DNA form, the CDR3 reads TGTGCCAGCAGTTTAGCGTCGAGGAGCATTCAGTACTTC.

This clonotype was seen ten or more times. The rearrangement joins TRBV7-2 to TRBJ1-2, with D perhaps matching TRBD1 (6 bases). The germline gives CDR1 SGHTA, CDR2 FQGNSA. The CDR3 sequence is 15 residues long. V lost 0 bases, J lost 4 bases, and 12 bases lay in between. CDR3 region: CASSLAGAEGYGYTF. In DNA form, the CDR3 reads TGTGCCAGCAGCTTAGCGGGGGCCGAAGGCTATGGCTACACCTTC. The full variable domain, rest sourced from reference TRBV7-2 and TRBJ1-2, is GAGVSQSPSNKVTEKGKDVELRCDPISGHTALYWYRQSLGQGLEFLIYFQGNSAPDKSGLPSDRFSAERTGGSVSTLTIQRTQQEDSAVYLCASSLAGAEGYGYTFGSGTRLTVV.

This clonotype has at least ten counts. This chain joins TRBV12-5 and TRBJ2-7; 15 positions match TRBD2. The CDR3 loop spans 15 amino acids. Germline CDR1 reads LGHNT; CDR2 reads FRNRAP. V gave up 6 bases and J gave up 5 bases; unmatched junction bases: 5. The chain's CDR3 is CASGPGLAGGNEQYF. Here the CDR3 DNA reads TGTGCTAGTGGACCGGGACTAGCGGGAGGTAACGAGCAGTACTTC.

This clonotype was seen repeatedly, ten times or more. The CDR3 DNA follows: TGTGCCAGCAGTACAAGACTAGCGACTCACAATGAGCAGTTCTTC. It codes for CASSTRLATHNEQFF. J is TRBJ2-1 and V is TRBV13; 8 bases fit TRBD2. Trimming cost V 6 bases and J 5 bases; bases outside gene matches: 9. CDR1 and CDR2 (germline): PRHDT, FYEKMQ (reference sequence). The CDR3 length is 15 residues.

This clonotype was detected ten times or more. The chain links TRBV30 to TRBJ2-7; possibly TRBD2 for D (5 bases). Germline values: CDR1 GTSNPN, CDR2 SVGIG (reference sequence). This CDR3 region has 16 residues. Trimming left V 2 bases short and J 7 bases short, with 24 bases between. CDR3 sequence (DNA): TGTGCCTGGAGTCTACCCGGGGTGATGTCCCCGCGGGAGCAGTACTTC. The encoded protein is CAWSLPGVMSPREQYF. The entire variable domain, with the rest obtained from reference TRBV30 and TRBJ2-7, is as follows: SQTIHQWPATLVQPVGSPLSLECTVEGTSNPNLYWYRQAAGRGLQLLFYSVGIGQISSEVPQNLSASRPQDRQFILSSKKLLLSDSGFYLCAWSLPGVMSPREQYFGPGTRLTVT.

Many counts were recorded for this clonotype. J is TRBJ1-5 and V is TRBV7-9; no reliable D call. Trimming left V 1 base short and J 5 bases short, with 6 bases between. The germline gives CDR1 SEHNR, CDR2 FQNEAQ (reference sequence). The CDR3 is 13 amino acids. For the CDR3, the DNA is TGTGCCAGCAGCTTAGGAAGGTATCAGCCCCAGCATTTT. This gives the protein CASSLGRYQPQHF.

This rearrangement joins TRBV12-3 or TRBV12-4 to TRBJ2-6, with D perhaps being TRBD1 or TRBD2 (5 bases each). Trimming took off 3 bases at V and 4 bases at J, with 10 bases between the two ends. CDR3 length: 15 amino acids. The CDR3 DNA sequence: TGTGCCAGCAGTTTGGTGGGACCCGGGGCCAACGTCCTGACTTTC. This gives the protein CASSLVGPGANVLTF.

The V and J genes are TRBV7-2 and TRBJ2-2; 7 bases fit TRBD2. This CDR3 has 15 residues. CDR1 is SGHTA and CDR2 is FQGNSA in the germline V gene. The V and J ends lost 5 bases and 5 bases, in that order; junction bases with no gene match: 8. CDR3: CASSAPLGGTGELFF. CDR3 DNA sequence: TGTGCCAGCAGCGCGCCGCTCGGGGGGACCGGGGAGCTGTTTTTT.

This clonotype occurred many times. CDR3 protein: CSARTAFNSYNEQFF. In DNA, the CDR3 is TGCAGTGCTCGGACAGCCTTTAACTCCTACAATGAGCAGTTCTTC. The chain couples TRBV20-1 to TRBJ2-1; possibly TRBD1 for D (6 bases). V dropped 5 bases and J dropped 0 bases, with 14 bases sitting between them. This CDR3 is built from 15 residues. Germline values: CDR1 DFQATT, CDR2 SNEGSKA (reference sequence).

There are many counts of this clonotype. J is TRBJ2-3 and V is TRBV20-1; TRBD1 is a possible D gene (5 bases). V was clipped by 3 bases and J by 4 bases, with 20 bases between them. The germline CDR1 and CDR2 sequences are DFQATT and SNEGSKA (reference sequence). CDR3 length: 16 amino acids. The CDR3 nucleotides read TGCAGTGCTAGGGGCCTCGACAGATTGTGGGCAGATACGCAGTATTTT. This gives the protein CSARGLDRLWADTQYF.

The chain couples TRBV7-2 to TRBJ2-7; 9 bases align to TRBD1. The CDR3 has 14 residues. Trimming removed 5 bases from V and 4 bases from J; junction bases left unmatched: 6. CDR1 is SGHTA and CDR2 is FQGNSA in the germline V gene. The DNA of the CDR3 is TGTGCCAGCAGCGCGGACAGGGGAAGTTACGAGCAGTACTTC. Encoded protein: CASSADRGSYEQYF.

This clonotype was seen only a few times. This chain uses TRBV11-2 with TRBJ2-5, with a tentative D call TRBD1 (7 bases). V shed 2 bases and J shed 2 bases, with 15 bases lying between them. Germline V gene data show CDR1 as SGHAT and CDR2 as FQNNGV. The CDR3 has 16 residues. The CDR3 spells CASSLQGGVWQETQYF. The CDR3 DNA is TGTGCCAGCAGCTTACAGGGGGGAGTATGGCAAGAGACCCAGTACTTC.

At least ten counts were recorded for this clonotype. J is TRBJ2-5 and V is TRBV20-1; a weak D match, TRBD2 (6 bases). The CDR3 loop spans 16 amino acids. Germline V gene data show CDR1 as DFQATT and CDR2 as SNEGSKA (reference sequence). V gave up 0 bases and J gave up 5 bases, with 19 bases separating them. DNA of the CDR3: TGCAGTGCTAGAGATCCCCGGGGGTCTGCCGGGGAGACCCAGTACTTC. It yields the protein CSARDPRGSAGETQYF.

In its sample, this clonotype was seen many times. The CDR3 DNA reads TGCAGTGCTAGGCCGGGACTAGCGGGAGGAAACGAGCAGTACTTC. Its translation: CSARPGLAGGNEQYF. This chain connects TRBV20-1 to TRBJ2-7; 15 nucleotides line up with TRBD2. This CDR3 has 15 residues. The V gene end was trimmed by 3 bases and the J gene end by 5 bases; junction bases not matched to a gene: 5. The V gene's germline CDR1 is DFQATT and CDR2 SNEGSKA (reference sequence).

The chain combines TRBV20-1 with TRBJ2-1; TRBD2 might be the D (5 bases). V lost 1 base to trimming and J lost 4 bases, with 8 bases between them. The CDR3 runs 13 residues. CDR1 is DFQATT, CDR2 SNEGSKA, per germline (reference sequence). CDR3 in amino acids: CSARGGLYNEQFF. The CDR3 DNA follows: TGCAGTGCTAGAGGAGGACTTTACAATGAGCAGTTCTTC.